This record looks at one T cell receptor beta chain sequence and its context. No antigen is known for it. Ophthalmopathic donors had moderate-to-severe activity, CAS ≥3 and NOSPECS ≥4, with disease that had lasted under 3 months. Out of 9.5 to 10 ml of fresh peripheral blood, PBMCs were obtained. Trimming cost V 7 bases and J 1 base; bases outside gene matches: 6. In germline, CDR1 is MNHNS, CDR2 SASEGT. CDR3 length equals 14 residues. This sample is drawn from a study of Graves' ophthalmopathy and Graves' hyperthyroidism. Amplifying from RNA transcripts, the study obtained TCR beta CDR3 regions. Following a first-round RT-PCR that used HTBI primers, a second-round multiplex PCR was carried out. TCRdb processed the multiplex PCR reads anew with MiXCR; each CDR3 protein has one entry. The sample has about 220,000 distinct CDR3 sequences, under 25% seen once; the top ten hold roughly 45%. Study findings and constraints: Blood also held most thyroid clonotypes expanded above 0.001 frequency.

V and J are TRBV6-1 and TRBJ2-7; 8 positions agree with TRBD1. The sample comprised peripheral blood. The receptor comes from a woman aged 45-65 years with Graves' ophthalmopathy. DNA of the CDR3: TGTGCCAGCACCCGGACAGGGTCTTCCTACGAGCAGTACTTC. This codes for CASTRTGSSYEQYF.